This T cell receptor (beta chain) comes out of a study of T cell repertoires in cytomegalovirus infection. The germline V gene has CDR1 LNHNV and CDR2 YYDKDF (reference sequence). The CDR3 has 16 residues. With 0 bases clipped from V and 4 bases from J, the junction kept 7 bases outside the gene matches. One entry per CDR3 protein, called by TCRdb with MiXCR from the reads. The sample yields some 500,000 distinct CDR3 sequences, 40% seen once. Only one count was recorded for this clonotype. Its antigen is unidentified. Source: cultured PBMCs, taken from culture after CMV antigen stimulation. This clonotype originated in a human donor in good health (CMV status not recorded). Some clones in this sample may be carry-over from other donors' samples. This chain joins TRBV15 and TRBJ2-7; 9 bases are a match to TRBD1. Here the CDR3 reads CATSRDFGTGLYEQYF. The CDR3 DNA sequence: TGTGCCACCAGCAGAGATTTTGGGACAGGGTTATACGAGCAGTACTTC.